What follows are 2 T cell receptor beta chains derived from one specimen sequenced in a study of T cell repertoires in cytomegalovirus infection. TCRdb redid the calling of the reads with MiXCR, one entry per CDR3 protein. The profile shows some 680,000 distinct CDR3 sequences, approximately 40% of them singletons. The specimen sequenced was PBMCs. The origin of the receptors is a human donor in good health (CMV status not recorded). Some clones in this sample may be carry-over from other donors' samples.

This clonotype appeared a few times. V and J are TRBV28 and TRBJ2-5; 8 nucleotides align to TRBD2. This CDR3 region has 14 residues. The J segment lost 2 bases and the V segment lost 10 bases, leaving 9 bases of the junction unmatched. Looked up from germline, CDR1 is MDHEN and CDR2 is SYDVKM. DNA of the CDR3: TGTGCCACCAGACACAGACTAGCGCAAGAGACCCAGTACTTC. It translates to CATRHRLAQETQYF.

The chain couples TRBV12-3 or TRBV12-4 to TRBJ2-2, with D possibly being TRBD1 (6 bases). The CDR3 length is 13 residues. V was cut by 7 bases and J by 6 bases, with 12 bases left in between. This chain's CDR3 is CASTPGQPGELFF. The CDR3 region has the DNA TGTGCCAGCACCCCCGGACAGCCCGGGGAGCTGTTTTTT.